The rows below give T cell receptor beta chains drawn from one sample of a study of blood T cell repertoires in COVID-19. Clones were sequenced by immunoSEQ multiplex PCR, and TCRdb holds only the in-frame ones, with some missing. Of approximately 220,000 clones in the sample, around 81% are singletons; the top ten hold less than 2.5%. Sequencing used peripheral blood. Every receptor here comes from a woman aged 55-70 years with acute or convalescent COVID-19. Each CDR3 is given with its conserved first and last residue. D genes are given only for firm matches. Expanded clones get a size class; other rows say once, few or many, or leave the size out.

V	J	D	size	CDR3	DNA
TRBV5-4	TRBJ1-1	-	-	CASSLFGYGETEAFF	TGTGCCAGCAGCTTGTTCGGTTACGGTGAGACTGAAGCTTTCTTT
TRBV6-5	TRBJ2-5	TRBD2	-	CASSSMGGGQETQYF	TGTGCCAGCAGTTCAATGGGGGGGGGCCAAGAGACCCAGTACTTC
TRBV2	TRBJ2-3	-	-	CASTSASRVTQYF	TGTGCCAGCACGTCAGCCTCCCGGGTCACGCAGTATTTT
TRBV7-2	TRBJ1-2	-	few	CASSLSTGQNGYTF	TGTGCCAGCAGCTTATCAACCGGACAGAATGGCTACACCTTC
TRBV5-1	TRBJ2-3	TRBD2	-	CASTSGLAGSRDTQYF	TGCGCCAGCACCTCAGGACTAGCGGGGTCTCGAGATACGCAGTATTTT
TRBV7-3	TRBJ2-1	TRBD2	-	CASSLGGGGSYNEQFF	TGTGCCAGCAGCTTAGGTGGCGGGGGCTCCTACAATGAGCAGTTCTTC
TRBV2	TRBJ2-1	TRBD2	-	CASRGWTSGGKDRPYNEQFF	TGTGCCAGCAGGGGTTGGACTAGCGGGGGGAAAGACCGACCCTACAATGAGCAGTTCTTC
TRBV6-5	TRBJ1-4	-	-	CASSLMVANEKLFF	TGTGCCAGCAGTCTAATGGTGGCTAATGAAAAACTGTTTTTT
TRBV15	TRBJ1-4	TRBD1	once	CATSRPGGREKLFF	TGTGCCACCAGCAGGCCAGGGGGCCGTGAAAAACTGTTTTTT
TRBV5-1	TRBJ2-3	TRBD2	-	CASSAGDLTSTDTQYF	TGCGCCAGCAGCGCGGGGGACTTGACTAGCACAGATACGCAGTATTTT
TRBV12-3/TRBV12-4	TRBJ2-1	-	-	CASSSRDYNEQFF	TGTGCCAGCAGTTCCAGGGACTACAATGAGCAGTTCTTC
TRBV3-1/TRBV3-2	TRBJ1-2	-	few	CASSPLEEYGYTF	TGTGCCAGCAGCCCCCTTGAGGAATATGGCTACACCTTC
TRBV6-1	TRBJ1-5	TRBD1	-	CASSASVWGQGARSNQPQHF	TGTGCCAGCAGTGCTTCGGTGTGGGGACAGGGGGCAAGGAGCAATCAGCCCCAGCATTTT
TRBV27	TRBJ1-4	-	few	CASTPLGVGEKLFF	TGTGCCAGCACTCCCCTCGGGGTCGGTGAAAAACTGTTTTTT
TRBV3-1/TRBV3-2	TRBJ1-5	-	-	CASSLQINQPQHF	TGTGCCAGCAGCCTTCAAATCAATCAGCCCCAGCATTTT
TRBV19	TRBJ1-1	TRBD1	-	CASSIHRQGGTEAFF	TGTGCCAGTAGTATCCACCGACAGGGTGGGACTGAAGCTTTCTTT
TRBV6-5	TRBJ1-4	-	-	CASSYRLAANEKLFF	TGTGCCAGCAGTTACCGACTCGCGGCTAATGAAAAACTGTTTTTT
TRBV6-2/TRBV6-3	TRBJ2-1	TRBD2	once	CASSYGGAGEQFF	TGTGCCAGCAGTTATGGCGGAGCGGGGGAGCAGTTCTTC
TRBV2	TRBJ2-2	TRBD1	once	CASRGQGPGELFF	TGTGCCAGCAGAGGACAGGGCCCCGGGGAGCTGTTTTTT
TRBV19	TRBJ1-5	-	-	CASSPGGGSNQPQHF	TGTGCCAGTAGTCCCGGTGGTGGTAGCAATCAGCCCCAGCATTTT
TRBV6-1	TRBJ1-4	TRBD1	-	CASSVTGQVTNEKLFF	TGTGCCAGCAGTGTTACGGGACAGGTCACTAATGAAAAACTGTTTTTT
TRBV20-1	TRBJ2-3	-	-	CSASKGGKRTDTQYF	TGCAGTGCTAGTAAGGGGGGGAAACGCACAGATACGCAGTATTTT
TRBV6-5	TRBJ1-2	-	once	CASYRDGYTF	TGTGCCAGTTACAGGGATGGCTACACCTTC
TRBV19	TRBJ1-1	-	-	CASSISPGLNTEAFF	TGTGCCAGTAGTATCTCTCCAGGGCTGAACACTGAAGCTTTCTTT
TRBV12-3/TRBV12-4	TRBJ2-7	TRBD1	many	CANKTGGRNEQYF	TGTGCCAACAAGACAGGGGGTAGGAACGAGCAGTACTTC
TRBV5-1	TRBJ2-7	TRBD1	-	CASSRDRPYEQYF	TGCGCCAGCAGCAGGGACAGACCCTACGAGCAGTACTTC
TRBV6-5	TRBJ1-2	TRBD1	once	CASGLRGPYGYTF	TGTGCCAGCGGTCTAAGGGGGCCCTACGGCTACACCTTC
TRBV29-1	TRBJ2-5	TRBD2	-	CSVAGGARETQYF	TGCAGCGTTGCCGGGGGGGCCAGGGAGACCCAGTACTTC
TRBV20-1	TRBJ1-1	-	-	CSAREGGVAFF	TGCAGTGCTAGAGAGGGAGGGGTAGCTTTCTTT
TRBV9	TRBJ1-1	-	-	CASSGQAMNTEAFF	TGTGCCAGCAGCGGACAGGCTATGAACACTGAAGCTTTCTTT
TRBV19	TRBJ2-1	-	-	CASSPEFSSYNEQFF	TGTGCCAGTAGCCCGGAGTTCAGCTCCTACAATGAGCAGTTCTTC
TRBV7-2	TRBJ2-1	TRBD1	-	CASSSGQGDFSEQFF	TGTGCCAGCAGCTCGGGACAGGGGGATTTCAGTGAGCAGTTCTTC
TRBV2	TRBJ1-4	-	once	CASMTGKGEKLFF	TGTGCCAGCATGACGGGGAAAGGGGAAAAACTGTTTTTT
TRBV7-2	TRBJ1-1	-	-	CASSLDSYTEAFF	TGTGCCAGCAGCTTGGACAGCTACACTGAAGCTTTCTTT
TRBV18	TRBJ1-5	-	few	CASSQGRNQPQHF	TGTGCCAGCTCTCAGGGTCGCAATCAGCCCCAGCATTTT
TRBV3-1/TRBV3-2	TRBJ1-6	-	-	CASSPMSLRGLDPLHF	TGTGCCAGCAGCCCAATGTCCCTTCGGGGTTTAGACCCCCTCCACTTT
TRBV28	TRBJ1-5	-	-	CASSLSLAGNQPQHF	TGTGCCAGCAGTTTGTCACTTGCCGGCAATCAGCCCCAGCATTTT
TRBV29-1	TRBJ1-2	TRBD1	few	CSVEDPGQGYYGYTF	TGCAGCGTTGAAGATCCGGGACAGGGGTATTATGGCTACACCTTC
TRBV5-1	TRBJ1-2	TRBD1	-	CASSLEGQGARGYTF	TGCGCCAGCAGCTTGGAGGGACAGGGGGCCCGTGGCTACACCTTC
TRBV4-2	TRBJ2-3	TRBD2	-	CASSQDQLIKLAGGPGFSTDTQYF	TGTGCCAGCAGCCAAGACCAGTTGATCAAACTAGCGGGGGGGCCGGGCTTCAGCACAGATACGCAGTATTTT
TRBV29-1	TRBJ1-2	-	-	CSVGGQTPYGYTF	TGCAGCGTTGGAGGGCAGACACCCTATGGCTACACCTTC
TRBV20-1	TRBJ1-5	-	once	CSASTGNQPQHF	TGCAGTGCTAGTACGGGGAATCAGCCCCAGCATTTT